The clone carrying this T cell receptor beta chain was observed a handful of times. The antigen remains unidentified. CDR3 length: 15 residues. Trimming removed 3 bases from V and 4 bases from J, with 15 bases in between. Germline V gene lookup returns CDR1 LNHDA and CDR2 SQIVND (reference sequence). The source of the sample is a study of T cell repertoires in cytomegalovirus infection. One entry per CDR3 protein, called by TCRdb with MiXCR from the reads. The sample has approximately 730,000 distinct CDR3 sequences, around a third seen once. The TCR comes from a human donor in good health (CMV status not recorded). Some clones in this sample may be carry-over from other donors' samples. The specimen was cultured PBMCs, collected from culture after CMV antigen stimulation. This chain joins TRBV19 and TRBJ2-5; possible D gene TRBD1, 6 bases. The CDR3 DNA is TGTGCCAGTAGTATTAACAGGGAGTTGGGAGAGACCCAGTACTTC. Its protein product is CASSINRELGETQYF.